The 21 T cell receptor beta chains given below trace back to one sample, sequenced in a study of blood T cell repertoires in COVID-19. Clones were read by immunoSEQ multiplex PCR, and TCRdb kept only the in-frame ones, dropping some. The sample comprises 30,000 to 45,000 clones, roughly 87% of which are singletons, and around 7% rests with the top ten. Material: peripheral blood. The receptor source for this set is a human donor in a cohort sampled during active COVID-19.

The CDR3 nucleotides read TGCGCCAGCAGTCCCGGGACTAGCAATGAGCAGTTCTTC. Translating it yields CASSPGTSNEQFF. The rearrangement links TRBV4-1 to TRBJ2-1, with 8 bases identical to TRBD2. Germline-derived CDR1 and CDR2 are MGHRA and YSYEKL. This CDR3 has 13 amino acids. Trimming took 6 bases from V and 6 from J; bases not matched to a gene: 4.

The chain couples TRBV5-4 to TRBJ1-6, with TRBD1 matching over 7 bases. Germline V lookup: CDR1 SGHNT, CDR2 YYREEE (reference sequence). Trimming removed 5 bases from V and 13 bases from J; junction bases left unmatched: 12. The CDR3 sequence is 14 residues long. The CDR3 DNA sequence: TGTGCCAGCAGTCAACAGGGGTCCGAGTTCCCCCTCCACTTT. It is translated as CASSQQGSEFPLHF.

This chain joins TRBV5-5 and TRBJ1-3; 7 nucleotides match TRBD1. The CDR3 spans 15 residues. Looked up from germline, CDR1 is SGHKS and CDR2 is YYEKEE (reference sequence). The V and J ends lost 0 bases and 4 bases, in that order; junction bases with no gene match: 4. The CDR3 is CASSLEGAVGNTIYF. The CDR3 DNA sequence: TGTGCCAGCAGCTTGGAGGGGGCCGTAGGAAACACCATATATTTT.

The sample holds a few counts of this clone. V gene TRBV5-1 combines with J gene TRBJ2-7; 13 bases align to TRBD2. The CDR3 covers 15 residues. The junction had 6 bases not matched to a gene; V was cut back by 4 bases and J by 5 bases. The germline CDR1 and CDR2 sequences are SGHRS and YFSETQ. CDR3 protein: CASSVLAGGIDEQYF. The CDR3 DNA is TGCGCCAGCAGCGTACTAGCGGGGGGGATCGACGAGCAGTACTTC.

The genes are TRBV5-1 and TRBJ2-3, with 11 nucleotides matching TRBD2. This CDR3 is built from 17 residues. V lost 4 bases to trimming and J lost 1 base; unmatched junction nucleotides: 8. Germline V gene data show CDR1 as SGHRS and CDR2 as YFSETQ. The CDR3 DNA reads TGCGCCAGCAGCATAGGGTCTAGCGGGGGGCGCACAGATACGCAGTATTTT. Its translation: CASSIGSSGGRTDTQYF.

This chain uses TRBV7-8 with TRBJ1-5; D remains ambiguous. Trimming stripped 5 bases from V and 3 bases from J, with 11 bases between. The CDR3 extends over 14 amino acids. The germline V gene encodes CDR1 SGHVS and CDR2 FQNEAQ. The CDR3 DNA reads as TGTGCCAGCAGCCTCACGGGGAACAATCAGCCCCAGCATTTT. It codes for CASSLTGNNQPQHF.

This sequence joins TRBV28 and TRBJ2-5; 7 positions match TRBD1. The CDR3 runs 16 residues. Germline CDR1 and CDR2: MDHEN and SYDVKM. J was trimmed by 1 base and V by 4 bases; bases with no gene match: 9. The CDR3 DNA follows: TGTGCCAGCAGTTATAAGACAGGGATGGTCCAAGAGACCCAGTACTTC. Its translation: CASSYKTGMVQETQYF.

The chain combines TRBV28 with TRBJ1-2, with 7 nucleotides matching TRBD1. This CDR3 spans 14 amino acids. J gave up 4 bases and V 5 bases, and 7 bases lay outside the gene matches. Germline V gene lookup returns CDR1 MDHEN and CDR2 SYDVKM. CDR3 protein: CASSKVSGGYGYTF. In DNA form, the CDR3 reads TGTGCCAGCAGTAAAGTCTCAGGGGGCTATGGCTACACCTTC.

For the CDR3, the DNA is TGTGCCAGCAGCTTCCGGGGGGGACAAGAGACCCAGTACTTC. It codes for CASSFRGGQETQYF. This chain joins TRBV11-2 and TRBJ2-5, with 8 bases fitting TRBD2. The V and J ends lost 3 bases and 2 bases, in that order; junction bases with no gene match: 2. Per germline, CDR1 SGHAT and CDR2 FQNNGV. This CDR3 is 14 amino acids long.

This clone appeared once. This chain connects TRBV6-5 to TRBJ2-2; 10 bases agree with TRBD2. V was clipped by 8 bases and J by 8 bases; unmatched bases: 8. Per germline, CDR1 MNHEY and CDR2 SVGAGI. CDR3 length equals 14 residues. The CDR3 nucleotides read TGTGCCAGCGCCCCCCTAGCGGGAGCTGGGGAGCTGTTTTTT. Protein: CASAPLAGAGELFF.

The chain's CDR3 is CASSLGSANTGELFF. For the CDR3, the DNA is TGTGCCAGCAGCCTCGGGAGCGCGAACACCGGGGAGCTGTTTTTT. The genes are TRBV5-4 and TRBJ2-2; D is possibly TRBD2 (6 bases). The ends were cut back, 4 bases at V and 0 bases at J, with 10 bases in the middle. This CDR3 spans 15 amino acids. Germline lookup yields CDR1 SGHNT and CDR2 YYREEE (reference sequence). The variable domain in full, completed from reference TRBV5-4 and TRBJ2-2, reads ETGVTQSPTHLIKTRGQQVTLRCSSQSGHNTVSWYQQALGQGPQFIFQYYREEENGRGNFPPRFSGLQFPNYSSELNVNALELDDSALYLCASSLGSANTGELFFGEGSRLTVL.

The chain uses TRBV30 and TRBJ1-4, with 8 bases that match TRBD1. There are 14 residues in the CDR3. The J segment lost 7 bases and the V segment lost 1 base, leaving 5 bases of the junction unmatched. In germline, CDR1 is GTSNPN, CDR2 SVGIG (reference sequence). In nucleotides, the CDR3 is TGTGCCTGGAGTGGGACAGGGTGGAGTGAAAAACTGTTTTTT. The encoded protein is CAWSGTGWSEKLFF.

CDR3 amino acids: CASSYGSRESGQYF. The CDR3 region has the DNA TGTGCCAGCAGTTACGGTTCGCGGGAGTCAGGGCAGTACTTC. V is TRBV6-2 or TRBV6-3 and J is TRBJ2-7; 7 bases agree with TRBD2. Germline CDR1 reads MNHEY; CDR2 reads SVGEGT. The CDR3 loop spans 14 amino acids. Trimming cost V 2 bases and J 9 bases; bases outside gene matches: 10.

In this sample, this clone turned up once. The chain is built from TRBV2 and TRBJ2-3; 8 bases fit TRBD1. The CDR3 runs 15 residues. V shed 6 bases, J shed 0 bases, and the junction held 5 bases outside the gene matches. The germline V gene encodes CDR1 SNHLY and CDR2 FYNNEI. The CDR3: CASRSGQGSTDTQYF. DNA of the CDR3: TGTGCCAGCAGATCCGGACAGGGTAGCACAGATACGCAGTATTTT.

Written as DNA, the CDR3 is TGTGCCAGCAGCCAGAAGGGGGTAATGGCCCAGTACTTC. This encodes CASSQKGVMAQYF. The V gene is TRBV5-8, the J gene TRBJ2-5; a possible D gene is TRBD1 (6 bases). Trimming removed 4 bases at V and 9 bases at J, with 16 bases between. From germline, CDR1 is SGHTS and CDR2 YDEGEE. The CDR3 has 13 amino acids.

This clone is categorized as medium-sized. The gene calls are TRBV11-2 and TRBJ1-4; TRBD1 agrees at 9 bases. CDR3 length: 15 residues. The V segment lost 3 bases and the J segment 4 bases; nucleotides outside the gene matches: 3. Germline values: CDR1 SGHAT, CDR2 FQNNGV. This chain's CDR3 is CASSFGTGINEKLFF. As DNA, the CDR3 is TGTGCCAGCAGCTTCGGGACAGGGATTAATGAAAAACTGTTTTTT.

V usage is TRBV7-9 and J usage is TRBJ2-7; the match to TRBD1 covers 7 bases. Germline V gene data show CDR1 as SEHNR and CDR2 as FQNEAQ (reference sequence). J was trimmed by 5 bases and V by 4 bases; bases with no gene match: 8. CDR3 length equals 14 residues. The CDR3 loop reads CASSSRQGNNEQYF. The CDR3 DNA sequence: TGTGCCAGCAGCTCGAGACAGGGAAATAACGAGCAGTACTTC.

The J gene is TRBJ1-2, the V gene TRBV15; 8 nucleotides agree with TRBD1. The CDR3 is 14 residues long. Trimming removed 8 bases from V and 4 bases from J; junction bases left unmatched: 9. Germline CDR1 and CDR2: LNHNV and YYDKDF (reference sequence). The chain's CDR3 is CATERQGAGYGYTF. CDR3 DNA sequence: TGTGCCACCGAACGCCAGGGGGCCGGCTATGGCTACACCTTC.

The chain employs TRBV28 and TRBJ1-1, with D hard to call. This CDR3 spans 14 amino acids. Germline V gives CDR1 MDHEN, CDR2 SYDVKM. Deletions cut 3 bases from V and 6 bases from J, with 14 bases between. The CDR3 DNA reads TGTGCCAGCAGTTTTGTACGGAGTGACGCTGAAGCTTTCTTT. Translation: CASSFVRSDAEAFF.

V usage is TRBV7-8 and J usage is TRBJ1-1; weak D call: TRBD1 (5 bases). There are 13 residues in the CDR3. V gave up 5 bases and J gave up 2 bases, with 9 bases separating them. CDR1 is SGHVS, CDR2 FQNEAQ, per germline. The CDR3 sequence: CASSQTGNTEAFF. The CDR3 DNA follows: TGTGCCAGCAGCCAAACAGGAAACACTGAAGCTTTCTTT.

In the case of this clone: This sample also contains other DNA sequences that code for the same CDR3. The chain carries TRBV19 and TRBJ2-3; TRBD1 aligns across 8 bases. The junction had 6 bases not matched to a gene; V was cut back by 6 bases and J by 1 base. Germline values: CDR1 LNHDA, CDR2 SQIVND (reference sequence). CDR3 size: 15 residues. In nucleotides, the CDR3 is TGTGCCAGTAGCCCTGACAGGGGACGCACAGATACGCAGTATTTT. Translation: CASSPDRGRTDTQYF.